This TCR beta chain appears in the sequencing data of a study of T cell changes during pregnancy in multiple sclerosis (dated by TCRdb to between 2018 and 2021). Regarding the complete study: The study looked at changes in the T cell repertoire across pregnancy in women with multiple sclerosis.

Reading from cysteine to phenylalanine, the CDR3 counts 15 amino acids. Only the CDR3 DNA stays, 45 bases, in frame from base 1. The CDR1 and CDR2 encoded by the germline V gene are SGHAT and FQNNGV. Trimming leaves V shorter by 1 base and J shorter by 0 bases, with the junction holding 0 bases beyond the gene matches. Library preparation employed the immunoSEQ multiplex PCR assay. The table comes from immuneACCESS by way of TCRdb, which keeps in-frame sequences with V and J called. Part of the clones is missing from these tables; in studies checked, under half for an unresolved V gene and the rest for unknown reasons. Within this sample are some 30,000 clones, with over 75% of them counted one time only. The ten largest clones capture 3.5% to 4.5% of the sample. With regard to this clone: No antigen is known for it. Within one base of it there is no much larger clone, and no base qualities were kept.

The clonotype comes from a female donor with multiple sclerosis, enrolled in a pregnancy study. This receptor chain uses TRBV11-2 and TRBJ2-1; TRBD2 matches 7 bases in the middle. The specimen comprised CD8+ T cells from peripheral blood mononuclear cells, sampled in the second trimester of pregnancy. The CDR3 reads CASSLVAGSYNEQFF. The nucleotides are TGTGCCAGCAGCTTAGTAGCGGGCTCCTACAATGAGCAGTTCTTC.